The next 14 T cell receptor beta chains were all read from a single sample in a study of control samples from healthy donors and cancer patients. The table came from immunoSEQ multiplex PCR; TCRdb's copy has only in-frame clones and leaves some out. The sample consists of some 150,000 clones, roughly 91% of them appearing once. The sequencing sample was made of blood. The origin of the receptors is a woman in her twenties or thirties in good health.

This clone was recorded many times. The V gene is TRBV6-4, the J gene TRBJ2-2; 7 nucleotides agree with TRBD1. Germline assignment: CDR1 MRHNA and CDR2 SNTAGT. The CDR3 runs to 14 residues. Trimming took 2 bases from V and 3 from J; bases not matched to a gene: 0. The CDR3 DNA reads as TGTGCCAGCAGTGACCAGGGGGACACCGGGGAGCTGTTTTTT. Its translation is CASSDQGDTGELFF.

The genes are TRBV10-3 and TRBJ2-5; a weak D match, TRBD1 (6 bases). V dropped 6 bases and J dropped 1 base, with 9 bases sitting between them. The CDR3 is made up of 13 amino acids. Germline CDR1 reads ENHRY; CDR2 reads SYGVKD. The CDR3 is CAISQTGQETQYF. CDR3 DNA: TGTGCCATCAGCCAGACAGGCCAAGAGACCCAGTACTTC.

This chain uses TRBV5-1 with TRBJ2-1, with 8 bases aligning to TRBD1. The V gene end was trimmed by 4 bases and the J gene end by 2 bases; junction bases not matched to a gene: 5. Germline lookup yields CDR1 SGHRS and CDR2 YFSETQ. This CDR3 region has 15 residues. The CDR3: CASSTQGGPYNEQFF. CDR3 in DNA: TGCGCCAGCAGCACACAGGGGGGCCCCTACAATGAGCAGTTCTTC.

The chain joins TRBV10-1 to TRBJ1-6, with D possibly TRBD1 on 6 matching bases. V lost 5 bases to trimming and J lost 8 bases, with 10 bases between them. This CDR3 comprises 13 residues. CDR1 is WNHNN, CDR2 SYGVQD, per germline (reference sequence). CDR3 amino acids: CASSPGQYSPLHF. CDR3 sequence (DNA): TGCGCCAGCAGTCCGGGACAATATTCACCCCTCCACTTT.

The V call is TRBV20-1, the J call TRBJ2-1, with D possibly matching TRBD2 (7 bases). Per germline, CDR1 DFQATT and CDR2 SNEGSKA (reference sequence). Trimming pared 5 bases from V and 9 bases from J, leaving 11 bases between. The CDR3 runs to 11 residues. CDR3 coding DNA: TGCAGTGCTGGGAGGGACACTGAGCAGTTCTTC. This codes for CSAGRDTEQFF.

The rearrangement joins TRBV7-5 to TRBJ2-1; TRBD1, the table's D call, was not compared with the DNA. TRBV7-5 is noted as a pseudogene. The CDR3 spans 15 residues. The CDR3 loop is CARSTRQGPSNEQFF. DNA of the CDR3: TGTGCCAGAAGCACCCGACAGGGCCCTAGTAATGAGCAGTTCTTC.

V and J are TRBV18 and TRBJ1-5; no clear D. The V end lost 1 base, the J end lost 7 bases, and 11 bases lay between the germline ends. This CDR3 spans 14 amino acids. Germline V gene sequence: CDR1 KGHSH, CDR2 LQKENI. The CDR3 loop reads CASSPQGGQQPQHF. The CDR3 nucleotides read TGTGCCAGCTCACCACAGGGTGGTCAGCAGCCCCAGCATTTT.

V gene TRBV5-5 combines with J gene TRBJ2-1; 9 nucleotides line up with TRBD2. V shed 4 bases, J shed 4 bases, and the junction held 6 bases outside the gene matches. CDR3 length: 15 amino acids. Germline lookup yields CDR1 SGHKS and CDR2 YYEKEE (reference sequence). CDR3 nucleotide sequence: TGTGCCAGCAGCGAGGGACTAGCTATTTACAATGAGCAGTTCTTC. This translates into CASSEGLAIYNEQFF. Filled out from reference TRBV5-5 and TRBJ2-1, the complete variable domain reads DAGVTQSPTHLIKTRGQQVTLRCSPISGHKSVSWYQQVLGQGPQFIFQYYEKEERGRGNFPDRFSARQFPNYSSELNVNALLLGDSALYLCASSEGLAIYNEQFFGPGTRLTVL.

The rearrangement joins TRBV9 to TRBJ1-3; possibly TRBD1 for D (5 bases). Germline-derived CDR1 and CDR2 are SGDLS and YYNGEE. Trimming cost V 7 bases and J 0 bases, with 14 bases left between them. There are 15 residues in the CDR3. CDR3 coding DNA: TGTGCCAGCGGGGCCGGACGCAACTCTGGAAACACCATATATTTT. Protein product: CASGAGRNSGNTIYF.

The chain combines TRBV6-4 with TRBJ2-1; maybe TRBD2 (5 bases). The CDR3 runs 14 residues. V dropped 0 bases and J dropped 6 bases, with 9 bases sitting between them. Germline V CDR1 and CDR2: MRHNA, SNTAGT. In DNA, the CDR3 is TGTGCCAGCAGTGACTCCCGGGAAGGCAATGAGCAGTTCTTC. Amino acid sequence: CASSDSREGNEQFF.

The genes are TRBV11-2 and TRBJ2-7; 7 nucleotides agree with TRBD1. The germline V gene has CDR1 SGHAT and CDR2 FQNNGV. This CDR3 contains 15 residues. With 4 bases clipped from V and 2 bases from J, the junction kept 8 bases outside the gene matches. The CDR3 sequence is CASSSQTGKAYEQYF. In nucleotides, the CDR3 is TGTGCCAGCAGCTCACAGACAGGGAAGGCCTACGAGCAGTACTTC.

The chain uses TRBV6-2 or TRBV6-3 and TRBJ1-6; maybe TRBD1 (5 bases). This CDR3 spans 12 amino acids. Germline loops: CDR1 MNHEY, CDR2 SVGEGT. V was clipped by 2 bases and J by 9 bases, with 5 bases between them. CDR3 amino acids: CASSYRGSPLHF. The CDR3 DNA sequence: TGTGCCAGCAGTTACAGGGGTTCACCCCTCCACTTT.

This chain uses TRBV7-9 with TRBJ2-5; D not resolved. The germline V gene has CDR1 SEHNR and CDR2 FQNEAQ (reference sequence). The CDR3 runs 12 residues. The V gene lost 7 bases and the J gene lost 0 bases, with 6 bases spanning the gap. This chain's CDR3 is CASIGYQETQYF. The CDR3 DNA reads TGTGCCAGCATCGGGTACCAAGAGACCCAGTACTTC.

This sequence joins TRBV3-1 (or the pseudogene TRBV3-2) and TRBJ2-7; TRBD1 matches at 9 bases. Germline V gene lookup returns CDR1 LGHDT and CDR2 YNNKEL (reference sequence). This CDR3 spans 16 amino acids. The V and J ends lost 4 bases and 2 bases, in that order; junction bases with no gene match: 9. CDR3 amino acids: CASSPLTGGQTYEQYF. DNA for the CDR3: TGTGCCAGCAGCCCCTTGACAGGGGGTCAAACCTACGAGCAGTACTTC.